This TCR beta chain comes out of a study of CD8 T cells in Susac syndrome. On this clonotype: Its antigen is unknown.

General study results and limits: The number of individuals included in the study's TCR sequencing and HLA analysis was acknowledged as relatively small.

It was with random hexamers that roughly 0.45 to 1 ug RNA was reverse transcribed. Amplification of TCR beta CDR3 spanned 54 Vbeta and 13 Jbeta via immunoSEQ multiplex PCR. TCRdb re-called the immunoSEQ multiplex PCR reads through MiXCR, storing one row per CDR3 protein. The sample lists 150,000 to 200,000 distinct CDR3 sequences; 85% to 95% were seen once. The T cells that were sequenced for TCR beta were CD8+ and CD4+ cells from blood. The study used treatment-naive patients who had stable or active relapsing-remitting disease as multiple sclerosis controls. The CDR3 spans 12 residues. Trimming removed 8 bases from V and 6 bases from J, with 16 bases in between. Germline V CDR1 and CDR2: SQVTM, ANQGSEA.

Sequenced sample: CD8+ T cells from PBMCs. This clonotype was obtained from a human donor with multiple sclerosis. The V gene is TRBV29-1, the J gene TRBJ1-2; D gene unclear. CDR3 region: CSPSRWRDGYTF. The CDR3 region has the DNA TGCAGCCCTTCCCGTTGGCGGGATGGCTACACCTTC.